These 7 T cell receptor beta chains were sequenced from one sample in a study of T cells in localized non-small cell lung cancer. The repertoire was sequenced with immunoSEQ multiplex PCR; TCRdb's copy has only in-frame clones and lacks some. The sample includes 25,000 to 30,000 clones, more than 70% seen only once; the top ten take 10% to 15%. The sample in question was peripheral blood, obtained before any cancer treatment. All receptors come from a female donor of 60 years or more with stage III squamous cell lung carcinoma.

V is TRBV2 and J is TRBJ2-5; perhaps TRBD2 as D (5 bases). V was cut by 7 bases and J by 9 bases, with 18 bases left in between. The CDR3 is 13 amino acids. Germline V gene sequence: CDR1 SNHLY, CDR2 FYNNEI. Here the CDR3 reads CASIPPGDVAQYF. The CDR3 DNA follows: TGTGCCAGCATCCCGCCCGGGGATGTGGCCCAGTACTTC.

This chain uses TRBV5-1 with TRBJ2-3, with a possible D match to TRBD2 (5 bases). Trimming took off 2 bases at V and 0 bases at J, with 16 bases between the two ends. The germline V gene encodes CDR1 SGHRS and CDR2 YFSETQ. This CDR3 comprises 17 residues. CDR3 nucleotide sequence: TGCGCCAGCAGCTTCACTACTAGTTTTGATAGCACAGATACGCAGTATTTT. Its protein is CASSFTTSFDSTDTQYF.

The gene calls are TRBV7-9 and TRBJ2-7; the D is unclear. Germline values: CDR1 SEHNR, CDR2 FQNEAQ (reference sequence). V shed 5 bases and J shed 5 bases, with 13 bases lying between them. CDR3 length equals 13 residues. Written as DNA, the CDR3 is TGTGCCAGCAGCGCTCGACCCACGCACGAGCAGTACTTC. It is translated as CASSARPTHEQYF.

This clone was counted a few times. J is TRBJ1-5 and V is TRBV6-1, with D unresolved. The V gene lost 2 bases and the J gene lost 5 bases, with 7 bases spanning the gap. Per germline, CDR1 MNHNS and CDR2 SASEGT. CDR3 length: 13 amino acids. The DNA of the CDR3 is TGTGCCAGCAGTGAACAGGCCCATCAGCCCCAGCATTTT. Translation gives CASSEQAHQPQHF.

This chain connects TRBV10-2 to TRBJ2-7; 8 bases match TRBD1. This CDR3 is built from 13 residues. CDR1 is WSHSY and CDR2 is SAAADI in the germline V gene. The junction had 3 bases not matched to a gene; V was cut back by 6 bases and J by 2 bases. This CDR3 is CASSGQGTYEQYF. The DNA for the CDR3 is TGCGCCAGCAGCGGACAGGGAACCTACGAGCAGTACTTC.

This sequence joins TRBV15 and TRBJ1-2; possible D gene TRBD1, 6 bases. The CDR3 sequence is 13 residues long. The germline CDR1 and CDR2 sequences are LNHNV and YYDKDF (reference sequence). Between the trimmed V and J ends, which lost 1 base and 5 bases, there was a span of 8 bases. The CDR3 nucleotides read TGTGCCACCAGCAGAGGCGGACAGTATGGCTACACCTTC. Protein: CATSRGGQYGYTF.

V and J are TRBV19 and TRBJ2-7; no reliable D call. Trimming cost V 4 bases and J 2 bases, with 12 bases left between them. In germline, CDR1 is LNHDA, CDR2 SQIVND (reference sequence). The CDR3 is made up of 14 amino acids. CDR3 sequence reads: CASSNDGITYEQYF. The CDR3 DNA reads TGTGCCAGTAGTAACGACGGAATAACCTACGAGCAGTACTTC. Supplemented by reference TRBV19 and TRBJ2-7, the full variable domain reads DGGITQSPKYLFRKEGQNVTLSCEQNLNHDAMYWYRQDPGQGLRLIYYSQIVNDFQKGDIAEGYSVSREKKESFPLTVTSAQKNPTAFYLCASSNDGITYEQYFGPGTRLTVT.